Listed here is a single TCR beta chain. This specimen comes from a study of blood T cell repertoires in COVID-19. The germline gives CDR1 LNHNV, CDR2 YYDKDF (reference sequence). V lost 4 bases to trimming and J lost 2 bases; unmatched junction nucleotides: 9. The CDR3 totals 16 residues. TCRdb's table, derived via immunoSEQ multiplex PCR, lists solely in-frame clones and lacks some. The profile covers about 110,000 clones, with around three quarters appearing a single time and around 4% taken by the ten largest. This clonotype was sampled from a human donor in a cohort sampled during active or convalescent COVID-19. The source material was peripheral blood. This chain joins TRBV15 and TRBJ2-7; TRBD1 matches at 9 bases. The CDR3 spells CATSTHRTGVPYEQYF. The CDR3 DNA follows: TGTGCCACCAGCACCCACCGGACAGGGGTGCCCTACGAGCAGTACTTC.